The source of this T cell receptor beta chain is a study of CD8 T cells in Susac syndrome. Study details: Patients with Susac syndrome, at blood draw, were therapy-naive, on corticosteroids, or on intravenous immunoglobulin alone.

CDR1 and CDR2 from the germline V gene are SGHTA and FQGNSA. Trimming took 4 bases from V and 1 from J, leaving 13 bases between them. The CDR3 consists of 15 residues. Random hexamers were used to reverse transcribe an amount of roughly 0.5 to 1 ug RNA. TCRdb redid the calling of the immunoSEQ multiplex PCR reads with MiXCR, one entry per CDR3 protein. The sample includes under 95,000 distinct CDR3 sequences, just under 95% seen only once; the top ten take approximately 0.3%. The sample taken for sequencing was CD4+ T cells from PBMCs. The origin of this receptor is a human donor with Susac syndrome. The chain combines TRBV7-2 with TRBJ2-5, with D perhaps given as TRBD1 or TRBD2 (5 bases each). As DNA, the CDR3 is TGTGCCAGCAGCTCCTCGGGACCATTCCAAGAGACCCAGTACTTC. This sequence encodes CASSSSGPFQETQYF.